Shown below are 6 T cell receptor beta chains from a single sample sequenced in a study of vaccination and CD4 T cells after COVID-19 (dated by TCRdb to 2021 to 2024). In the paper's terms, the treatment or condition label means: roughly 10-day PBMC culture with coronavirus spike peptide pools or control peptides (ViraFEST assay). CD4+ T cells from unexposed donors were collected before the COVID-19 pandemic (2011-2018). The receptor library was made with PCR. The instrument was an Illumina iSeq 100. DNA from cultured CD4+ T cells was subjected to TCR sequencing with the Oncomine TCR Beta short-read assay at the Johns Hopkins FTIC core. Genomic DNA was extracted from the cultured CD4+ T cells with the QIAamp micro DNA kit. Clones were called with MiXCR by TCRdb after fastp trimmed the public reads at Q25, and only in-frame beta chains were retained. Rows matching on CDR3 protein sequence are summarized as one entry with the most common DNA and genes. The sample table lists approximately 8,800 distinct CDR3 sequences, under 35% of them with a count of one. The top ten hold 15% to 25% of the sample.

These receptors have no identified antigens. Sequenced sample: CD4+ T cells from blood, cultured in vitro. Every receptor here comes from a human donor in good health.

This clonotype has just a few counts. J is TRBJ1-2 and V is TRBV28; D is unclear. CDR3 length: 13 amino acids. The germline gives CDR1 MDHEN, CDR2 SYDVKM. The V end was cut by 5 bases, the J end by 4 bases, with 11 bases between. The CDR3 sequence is CASSGLRAYGYTF. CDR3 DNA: TGTGCCAGCAGTGGCCTTCGGGCCTATGGCTACACCTTC.

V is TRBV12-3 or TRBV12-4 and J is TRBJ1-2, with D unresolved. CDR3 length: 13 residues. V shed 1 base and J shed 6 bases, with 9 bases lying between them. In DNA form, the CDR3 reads TGTGCCAGCAGTTTAGGTACTATCGATGGCTACACCTTC. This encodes CASSLGTIDGYTF.

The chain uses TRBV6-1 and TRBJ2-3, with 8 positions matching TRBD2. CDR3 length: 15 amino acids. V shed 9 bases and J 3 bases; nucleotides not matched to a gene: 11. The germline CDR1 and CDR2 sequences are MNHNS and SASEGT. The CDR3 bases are TGTGCCAGTCAGAGCGGGAGTGGAGGGACAGATACGCAGTATTTT. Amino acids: CASQSGSGGTDTQYF.

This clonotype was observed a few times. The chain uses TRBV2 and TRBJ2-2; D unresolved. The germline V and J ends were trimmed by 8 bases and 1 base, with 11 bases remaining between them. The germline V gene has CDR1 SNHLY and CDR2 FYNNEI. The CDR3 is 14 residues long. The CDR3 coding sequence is TGTGCCAGCCGCTGGACGGGGAACACCGGGGAGCTGTTTTTT. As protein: CASRWTGNTGELFF. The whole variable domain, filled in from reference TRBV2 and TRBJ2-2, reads EPEVTQTPSHQVTQMGQEVILRCVPISNHLYFYWYRQILGQKVEFLVSFYNNEISEKSEIFDDQFSVERPDGSNFTLKIRSTKLEDSAMYFCASRWTGNTGELFFGEGSRLTVL.

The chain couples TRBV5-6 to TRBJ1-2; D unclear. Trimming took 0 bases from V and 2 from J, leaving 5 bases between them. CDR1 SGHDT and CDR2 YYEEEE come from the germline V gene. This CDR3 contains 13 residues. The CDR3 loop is CASSLGGNYGYTF. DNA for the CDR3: TGTGCCAGCAGCTTGGGCGGAAACTATGGCTACACCTTC.

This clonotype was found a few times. The CDR3 region is CASSHTTTSGSSDTQYF. As DNA, the CDR3 is TGTGCCAGCAGCCACACTACGACTAGCGGGAGTTCAGATACGCAGTATTTT. The chain employs TRBV7-2 and TRBJ2-3; 12 bases fit TRBD2. Germline values: CDR1 SGHTA, CDR2 FQGNSA. The CDR3 extends over 17 amino acids. Unmatched junction bases numbered 10, after V lost 5 bases and J lost 4 bases.